The 15 T cell receptor beta chains presented below share a single source sample, sequenced in a study of post-analysis software for immune sequencing data. Their recognized antigens are unknown. Unique molecular identifiers had been added to the TCR beta cDNA libraries. TCRdb called the PCR reads again in MiXCR, with one record for every CDR3 protein. The sample contains 350,000 to 450,000 distinct CDR3 sequences, approximately 38% of which appear only once. General observations from the study: Roughly 5 TRBV segments occurring more often in patients than controls included TRBV5-6, TRBV5-1 and TRBV20-1.

The specimen was blood. These receptors all come from a girl aged 5-17 years with multiple sclerosis.

V usage is TRBV6-5 and J usage is TRBJ2-5; TRBD2 aligns across 7 bases. Germline CDR1 MNHEY, CDR2 SVGAGI. Trimming at V came to 2 bases and at J to 7 bases, leaving 1 base not matched to a gene. The CDR3 spans 12 residues. Here the CDR3 DNA reads TGTGCCAGCAGTTACCCGGGGGGGACCCAGTACTTC. Translating it yields CASSYPGGTQYF.

In this sample, this clonotype turned up a few times. The rearrangement uses TRBV12-5 and TRBJ2-7; D is perhaps TRBD2 (5 bases). CDR3 length: 13 amino acids. Germline CDR1 is LGHNT and CDR2 is FRNRAP. With 2 bases removed from V and 2 bases from J, the gap between germline ends came to 7 bases. CDR3 sequence reads: CASGLHGAYEQYF. The CDR3, as DNA: TGTGCTAGTGGTTTGCACGGGGCCTACGAGCAGTACTTC. The entire variable domain, with the rest obtained from reference TRBV12-5 and TRBJ2-7, is as follows: DARVTQTPRHKVTEMGQEVTMRCQPILGHNTVFWYRQTMMQGLELLAYFRNRAPLDDSGMPKDRFSAEMPDATLATLKIQPSEPRDSAVYFCASGLHGAYEQYFGPGTRLTVT.

The chain joins TRBV7-9 to TRBJ2-2; unclear D gene. This CDR3 has 15 amino acids. The V end lost 4 bases, the J end lost 2 bases, and 11 bases lay between the germline ends. Germline-derived CDR1 and CDR2 are SEHNR and FQNEAQ (reference sequence). DNA for the CDR3: TGTGCCAGCAGCTCCCGAGGCCTCAACACCGGGGAGCTGTTTTTT. Its protein product is CASSSRGLNTGELFF. Complete variable domain (other parts from reference TRBV7-9 and TRBJ2-2): DTGVSQNPRHKITKRGQNVTFRCDPISEHNRLYWYRQTLGQGPEFLTYFQNEAQLEKSRLLSDRFSAERPKGSFSTLEIQRTEQGDSAMYLCASSSRGLNTGELFFGEGSRLTVL.

The rearrangement links TRBV5-6 to TRBJ2-1; D gene unclear. The ends were cut back, 0 bases at V and 4 bases at J, with 8 bases in the middle. Germline values: CDR1 SGHDT, CDR2 YYEEEE. CDR3 size: 14 residues. The CDR3 sequence: CASSLASAYNEQFF. In nucleotides, the CDR3 is TGTGCCAGCAGCTTGGCTAGTGCATACAATGAGCAGTTCTTC.

The genes are TRBV15 and TRBJ1-1, with D unclear. Germline values: CDR1 LNHNV, CDR2 YYDKDF (reference sequence). The CDR3 totals 13 residues. The germline V and J ends were trimmed by 7 bases and 3 bases, with 12 bases remaining between them. CDR3 residues: CATKARADTEAFF. CDR3 bases: TGTGCCACCAAGGCTAGGGCGGACACTGAAGCTTTCTTT.

The chain joins TRBV2 to TRBJ1-2; D is undetermined. Looked up from germline, CDR1 is SNHLY and CDR2 is FYNNEI. This CDR3 contains 12 residues. V lost 2 bases and J 5 bases, leaving 6 bases between the germline ends. The CDR3 DNA follows: TGTGCCAGCAGTGAAACTGATTATGGCTACACCTTC. Its protein is CASSETDYGYTF.

The chain carries TRBV20-1 and TRBJ2-3; D unclear. This CDR3 comprises 11 residues. The V gene's germline CDR1 is DFQATT and CDR2 SNEGSKA (reference sequence). V lost 0 bases, J lost 5 bases, and 3 bases lay in between. CDR3 nucleotide sequence: TGCAGTGCTAGAGATCTAGATACGCAGTATTTT. Its protein is CSARDLDTQYF.

This clonotype was recorded at least ten times. The J gene is TRBJ2-7, the V gene TRBV6-2 or TRBV6-3; no definite D call. The V end lost 2 bases, the J end lost 2 bases, and 13 bases lay between the germline ends. The CDR3 covers 15 residues. Germline assignment: CDR1 MNHEY and CDR2 SVGEGT. This chain's CDR3 is CASSYDAQAAYEQYF. CDR3 sequence (DNA): TGTGCCAGCAGTTACGACGCCCAGGCTGCCTACGAGCAGTACTTC.

V gene TRBV11-2 combines with J gene TRBJ2-3; no firm D call. V shed 2 bases and J shed 5 bases, with 5 bases lying between them. Per the germline V gene, CDR1 is SGHAT and CDR2 is FQNNGV. This CDR3 has 12 residues. The CDR3 DNA sequence: TGTGCCAGCAGCTTACTGGTAGATACGCAGTATTTT. Its translation: CASSLLVDTQYF.

This clonotype was found once. Compared with germline, one end of the junction differs, possibly owing to a read error. This rearrangement joins TRBV4-1 to TRBJ2-3; no reliable D call. This CDR3 has 15 amino acids. Germline V gene sequence: CDR1 MGHRA, CDR2 YSYEKL. CDR3 residues: CASSLKSGGTDTQYF. As DNA, the CDR3 is TGTGCCAGCAGCCTCAAATCGGGCGGCACAGATACGCAGTATTTT.

This clonotype was counted only a few times. The chain is built from TRBV29-1 and TRBJ2-1; D call uncertain. V lost 1 base to trimming and J lost 0 bases, with 13 bases between them. This CDR3 has 16 residues. Per the germline V gene, CDR1 is SQVTM and CDR2 is ANQGSEA. CDR3 amino acids: CSVEVWVMSSYNEQFF. In nucleotides, the CDR3 is TGCAGCGTTGAAGTTTGGGTCATGAGCTCCTACAATGAGCAGTTCTTC.

This chain links TRBV15 with TRBJ2-5; D gene unclear. V was trimmed by 0 bases and J by 5 bases, leaving 7 bases between them. CDR1 and CDR2 (germline): LNHNV, YYDKDF (reference sequence). There are 13 residues in the CDR3. In nucleotides, the CDR3 is TGTGCCACCAGCAGAGATCACGCGGAGACCCAGTACTTC. It yields the protein CATSRDHAETQYF.

This clonotype showed up just a few times. The V gene is TRBV11-2, the J gene TRBJ2-1; no firm D call. The CDR3 has 13 amino acids. Trimming stripped 2 bases from V and 7 bases from J, with 9 bases between. CDR1 SGHAT and CDR2 FQNNGV come from the germline V gene. As DNA, the CDR3 is TGTGCCAGCAGCTTATATGGTCAAAATGAGCAGTTCTTC. It yields the protein CASSLYGQNEQFF. The variable domain in full, completed from reference TRBV11-2 and TRBJ2-1, reads EAGVAQSPRYKIIEKRQSVAFWCNPISGHATLYWYQQILGQGPKLLIQFQNNGVVDDSQLPKDRFSAERLKGVDSTLKIQPAKLEDSAVYLCASSLYGQNEQFFGPGTRLTVL.

The V gene is TRBV7-9, the J gene TRBJ1-2; the D gene is possibly TRBD1 (5 bases). CDR3 length: 15 amino acids. Trimming took 0 bases from V and 13 from J, leaving 21 bases between them. Germline CDR1 is SEHNR and CDR2 is FQNEAQ (reference sequence). CDR3 residues: CASSLASTGSSLVTF. The CDR3 nucleotides read TGTGCCAGCAGCTTAGCGAGTACAGGATCGTCCTTGGTCACCTTC.

Only a few counts were recorded for this clonotype. This may come from a read error, since a much larger clone is one base off. The chain combines TRBV7-2 with TRBJ2-6, with D tentatively TRBD1 or TRBD2 (5 bases each). Germline lookup yields CDR1 SGHTA and CDR2 FQGNSA. The CDR3 has 16 residues. The CDR3 reads CASSLADFSGANVRTF. CDR3 bases: TGTGCCAGCAGCTTAGCGGACTTCTCTGGGGCCAACGTCCGGACTTTC. Filled out from reference TRBV7-2 and TRBJ2-6, the complete variable domain reads GAGVSQSPSNKVTEKGKDVELRCDPISGHTALYWYRQSLGQGLEFLIYFQGNSAPDKSGLPSDRFSAERTGGSVSTLTIQRTQQEDSAVYLCASSLADFSGANVRTFGAGSRLTVL.